This T cell receptor beta chain was retrieved from a study of cytomegalovirus exposure and HLA in healthy donors. Study information: In terms of ancestry, the Caucasian-associated cluster contained 75% to 85% of the 350 to 450 genotyped donors.

60 Vbeta and 13 Jbeta primers were used in PCR. Measured with immunoSEQ multiplex PCR; TCRdb has only the in-frame clones, and not every one. The sample carries 50,000 to 60,000 clones, 75% to 80% recorded once. The CDR3 has 14 amino acids. V lost 4 bases to trimming and J lost 2 bases, with 9 bases between them. The V gene's germline CDR1 is SNHLY and CDR2 FYNNEI. The sequence was obtained from a woman aged 40 to 55 in good health and CMV-seropositive. The chain employs TRBV2 and TRBJ2-1, with D possibly matching TRBD1 (6 bases). Sequenced material: PBMCs. Here the CDR3 DNA reads TGTGCCAGCAGTGCGGACAGAGCCTACAATGAGCAGTTCTTC. Its translation: CASSADRAYNEQFF.